This entry describes one T cell receptor beta chain. The antigen remains unidentified. This specimen belongs to a study of cytomegalovirus exposure and HLA in healthy donors. General study points: DRB1 showed the most TCR associations and HLA-C the fewest in a later analysis, as rates varied by HLA locus. As a later analysis revealed, most CMV-associated TCR beta chains appeared HLA-restricted.

The PCR ran on 60 Vbeta and 13 Jbeta primers. Method: immunoSEQ multiplex PCR; TCRdb's copy keeps in-frame clones and lacks some. The listing contains 95,000 to 150,000 clones. Germline-derived CDR1 and CDR2 are SGHNT and YYREEE (reference sequence). The CDR3 has 15 residues. Trimming took 3 bases from V and 5 from J; bases not matched to a gene: 9. V and J are TRBV5-4 and TRBJ1-1; TRBD1 agrees at 8 bases. The TCR was taken from a man between 18 and 29 years old in good health and CMV-seronegative. Sequenced: PBMCs. CDR3 residues: CASSSRQGRLTEAFF. Here the CDR3 DNA reads TGTGCCAGCAGCTCTAGACAGGGGCGCTTGACTGAAGCTTTCTTT.